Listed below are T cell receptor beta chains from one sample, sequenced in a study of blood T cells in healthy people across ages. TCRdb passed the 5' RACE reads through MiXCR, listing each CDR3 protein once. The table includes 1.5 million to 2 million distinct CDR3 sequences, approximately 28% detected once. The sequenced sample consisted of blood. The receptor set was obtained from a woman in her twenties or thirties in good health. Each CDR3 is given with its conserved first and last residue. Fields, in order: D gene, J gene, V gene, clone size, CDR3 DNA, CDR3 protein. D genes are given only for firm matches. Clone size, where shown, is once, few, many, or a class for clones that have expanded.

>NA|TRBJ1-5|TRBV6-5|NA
TGTGCCAGCAGTTACTCGAGCCCTGGGGACGGGGGGCCCCAGCATTTT
CASSYSSPGDGGPQHF
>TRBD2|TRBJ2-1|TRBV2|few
TGTGCCAGCAGTGAATATGGGACTAGCGCTTACAATGAGCAGTTCTTC
CASSEYGTSAYNEQFF
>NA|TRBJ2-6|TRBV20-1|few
TGCAGTGCTTTTGTGGGGACGACAGTCTCTGGGGCCAACGTCCTGACTTTC
CSAFVGTTVSGANVLTF
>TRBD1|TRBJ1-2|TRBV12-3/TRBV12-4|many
TGTGCCAGCACTAAGGGCAGGGGGCCAGATGGCTACACCTTC
CASTKGRGPDGYTF
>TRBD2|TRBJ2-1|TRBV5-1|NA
TGCGCCAGCAGCACGCGAGCGGGAGGGTTTCACAATGAGCAGTTCTTC
CASSTRAGGFHNEQFF
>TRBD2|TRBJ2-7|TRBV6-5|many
TGTGCCAGCAGCCTCCGGGTAGCGGGGGATCACGAGCAGTACTTC
CASSLRVAGDHEQYF
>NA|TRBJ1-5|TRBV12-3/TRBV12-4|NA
TGTGCCAGCATACGGACGGGTCAAAAAGCCCAGCATTTT
CASIRTGQKAQHF
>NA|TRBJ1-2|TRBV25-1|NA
TGTGCCAGCAGTGACCACGGACGCCGCTATGGCTACACCTTC
CASSDHGRRYGYTF
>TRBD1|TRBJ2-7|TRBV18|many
TGTGCCAGCTCAGGACAGGGGAGCCGTTTCGAGCAGTACTTC
CASSGQGSRFEQYF
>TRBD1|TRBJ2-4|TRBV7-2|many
TGTGCCAGCAGCACAGGGGGGTCTGGGACAGGGGGTAAAAACATTCAGTACTTC
CASSTGGSGTGGKNIQYF
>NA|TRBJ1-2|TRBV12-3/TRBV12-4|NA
TGTGCCAGCAGTTTGACTGGTTCTTACTATGGCTACACCTTC
CASSLTGSYYGYTF
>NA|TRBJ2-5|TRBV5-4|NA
TGTGCCAGCAGCTTTCGTATGGGAGGGGGAAAAGGGTCCCAGTACTTC
CASSFRMGGGKGSQYF
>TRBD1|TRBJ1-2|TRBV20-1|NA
TGCAGTGCTAGAGCTCTGGGGGACAGCGATGGCTACACCTTC
CSARALGDSDGYTF
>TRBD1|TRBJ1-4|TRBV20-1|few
TGCAGTGTTTTGCCAGGGGGTGAAAAACTGTTTTTT
CSVLPGGEKLFF
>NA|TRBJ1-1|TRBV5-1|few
TGCGCCAGCAGGTCGGCGATGAACACTGAAGCTTTCTTT
CASRSAMNTEAFF
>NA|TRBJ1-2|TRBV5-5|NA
TGTGCCAGCAGCCCCGACTCAAGTTGGGGCTACACCTTC
CASSPDSSWGYTF
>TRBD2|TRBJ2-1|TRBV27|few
TGTGCCAGCAGTTTATCAGCGGGGGGGTGGCGGAATGAGCAGTTCTTC
CASSLSAGGWRNEQFF
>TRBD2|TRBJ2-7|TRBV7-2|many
TGTGCCAGCAGTCACTCTGCCGGGGGGGCGAGGGAGCAGTACTTC
CASSHSAGGAREQYF
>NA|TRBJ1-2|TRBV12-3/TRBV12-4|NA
TGTGCCAGCAGTTTGGCGGGCAGCTGTGGCTACACCTTC
CASSLAGSCGYTF
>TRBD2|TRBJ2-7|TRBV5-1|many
TGCGCCAGCAGCTGGGCCGGGACTAGCGGGGTCTACCAGCAGTACTTC
CASSWAGTSGVYQQYF
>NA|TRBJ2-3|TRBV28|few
TGTGCCAGCAGGCTGGAGCTAGCATCAGATACGCAGTATTTT
CASRLELASDTQYF
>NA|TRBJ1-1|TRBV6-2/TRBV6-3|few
TGTGCCATCCTAGATATTGGCCGTACCACTGAAGCTTTCTTT
CAILDIGRTTEAFF
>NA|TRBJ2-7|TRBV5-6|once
TGTACCAGCAGCTTCAGGAACTCCTACGAGCAGTACTTC
CTSSFRNSYEQYF
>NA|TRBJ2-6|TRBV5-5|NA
TGTGCCAGCAGCTTGGGACAGGGAGGCTCTGGGGCCAACGTCCCGACTTTC
CASSLGQGGSGANVPTF
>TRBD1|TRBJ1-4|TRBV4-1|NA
TGCGCCAGCAGCCAAGGTCCCTGGACAGGGGGCACTAATGAAAAACTGTTTTTT
CASSQGPWTGGTNEKLFF
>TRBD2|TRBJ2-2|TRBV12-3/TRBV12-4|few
TGTGCCAGCAGTTTTGCTAGCGGGAGAGGCGGGGAGCTGTTTTTT
CASSFASGRGGELFF
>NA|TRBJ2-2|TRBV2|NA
TGTGCCAGCAGGGCTCCCGGAGGGGACACCGGGGAGCTGTTTTTT
CASRAPGGDTGELFF
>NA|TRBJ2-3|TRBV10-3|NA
TGTGCCCATCAGGACTCTTCCACAGATACGCAGTATTTT
CAHQDSSTDTQYF
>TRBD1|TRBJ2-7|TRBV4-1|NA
TGCGCCAGCAGCCAATCCGGGACAGGCAGTGAGCAGTACTTC
CASSQSGTGSEQYF
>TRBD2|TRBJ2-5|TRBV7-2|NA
TGTACCAGCAGCGCCTTCGGGACTAGCGGGGTTGAGACCCAGTACTTC
CTSSAFGTSGVETQYF
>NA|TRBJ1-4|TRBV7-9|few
TGTGCCAGCAGCTTAATCTTAGGAGGGAGTGAAAAACTGTTTTTT
CASSLILGGSEKLFF
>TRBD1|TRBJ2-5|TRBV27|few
TGTGCCAGCAGTTTATTTCAGCCATCGGGACAGCAAGAGACCCAGTACTTC
CASSLFQPSGQQETQYF
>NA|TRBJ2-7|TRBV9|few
TGTGCCAGCAGCGTAGACTTGGGATGGAACGAGCAGTACTTC
CASSVDLGWNEQYF
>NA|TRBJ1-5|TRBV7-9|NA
TGTGCCAGCAGCCACGAGCGGCCGCCCCAGCATTTT
CASSHERPPQHF
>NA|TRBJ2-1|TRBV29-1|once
TGCAGCGTTGATACGATATCCGTCCCAAGGGAGTTCTTC
CSVDTISVPREFF
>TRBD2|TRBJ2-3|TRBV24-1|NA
TGTGCCACCAGTGACCGGGGACTACCTCACGATACGCAGTATTTT
CATSDRGLPHDTQYF
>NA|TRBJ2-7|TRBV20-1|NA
TGCAGTGCTAGAGAATTTGCGGCGTTGGGGCTCGAGCAGTACTTC
CSAREFAALGLEQYF
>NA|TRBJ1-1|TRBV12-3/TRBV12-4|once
TGTGCCAGCGGCTCGGACTTGGGGGCTTTCTTT
CASGSDLGAFF
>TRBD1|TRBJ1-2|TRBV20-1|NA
TGCAGTGCTCCGGAAGACAGGGACTATGGCCACACCTTC
CSAPEDRDYGHTF
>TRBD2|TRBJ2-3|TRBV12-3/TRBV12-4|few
TGTGCCAGCAGTTTAGGGGGGACTACCACAGATACGCAGTATTTT
CASSLGGTTTDTQYF
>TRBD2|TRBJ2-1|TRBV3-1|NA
TGTGCCAGCGGGGGGGATAACCACAATGAGCAGTTCTTC
CASGGDNHNEQFF
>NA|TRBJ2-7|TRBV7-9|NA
TGTGCCAGCACCCTCGTCGATTACGAGCGGTACTTC
CASTLVDYERYF
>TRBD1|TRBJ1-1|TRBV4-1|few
TGCGCCAGCAGCCCGGGACAGGGGTGGGACACTGAAGCTTTCTTT
CASSPGQGWDTEAFF
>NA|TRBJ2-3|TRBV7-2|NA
TGTGCCAGCAGCTTGAACAGGTTACCCACAGATACGCAGTATTTT
CASSLNRLPTDTQYF
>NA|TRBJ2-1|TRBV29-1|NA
TGCAGCGCCCCCAGGGGACCCTACAATGAGCAGTTCTTC
CSAPRGPYNEQFF
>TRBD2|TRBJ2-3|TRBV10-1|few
TGCGCCAGCAGCCGAAGCGGGAGGAACACAGATACGCAGTATTTT
CASSRSGRNTDTQYF
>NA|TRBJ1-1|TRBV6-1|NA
TGTGCCAGCAGGGAGGCGGGACACATCGGTTACAACACTGAAGCTTTCTTT
CASREAGHIGYNTEAFF
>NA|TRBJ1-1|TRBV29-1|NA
TGCAGCTCTCAGAGGGGGACGGACACTGAAGCTTTCTTT
CSSQRGTDTEAFF
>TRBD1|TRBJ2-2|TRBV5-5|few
TGTGCCAGCAGCTTAACCCCGGGACAGGGTAACACCGGGGAGCTGTTTTTT
CASSLTPGQGNTGELFF
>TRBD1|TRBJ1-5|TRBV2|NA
TGTGCCAGCAGTGCCCGAGGACAGGGCTTTAATCAGCCCCAGCATTTT
CASSARGQGFNQPQHF
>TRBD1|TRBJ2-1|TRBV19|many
TGTGCCAGTACTCCCGGGACAGGGCGCTCCTACAATGAGCAGTTCTTC
CASTPGTGRSYNEQFF
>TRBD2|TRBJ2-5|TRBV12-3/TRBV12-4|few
TGTGCCAGCAGTTTAAGTTTATTGCCTAGCGGGGAAGAGACCCAGTACTTC
CASSLSLLPSGEETQYF
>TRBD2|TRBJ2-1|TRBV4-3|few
TGCGCCAGCAGCCAAGAAGGAACAAGCGGGAACCTCTACAATGAGCAGTTCTTC
CASSQEGTSGNLYNEQFF
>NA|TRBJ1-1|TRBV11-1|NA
TGTGCCAGCAGCTTCCGTGCAGGGGTGGGCACTGAAGCTTTCTTT
CASSFRAGVGTEAFF
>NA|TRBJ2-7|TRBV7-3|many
TGTGCCAGCACCCGAGCAGGGGAATTTTTCCACGAGCAGTACTTC
CASTRAGEFFHEQYF